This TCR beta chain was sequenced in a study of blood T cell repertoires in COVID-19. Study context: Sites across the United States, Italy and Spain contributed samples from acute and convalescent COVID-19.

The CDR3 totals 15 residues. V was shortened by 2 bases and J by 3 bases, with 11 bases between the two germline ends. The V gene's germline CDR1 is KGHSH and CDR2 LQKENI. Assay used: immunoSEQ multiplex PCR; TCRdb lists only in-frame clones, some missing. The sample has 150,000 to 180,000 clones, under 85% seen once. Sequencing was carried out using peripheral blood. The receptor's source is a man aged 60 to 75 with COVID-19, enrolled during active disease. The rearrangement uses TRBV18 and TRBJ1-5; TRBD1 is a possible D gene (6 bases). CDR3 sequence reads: CASSPMAGDNQPQHF. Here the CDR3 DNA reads TGTGCCAGCTCACCAATGGCAGGGGACAATCAGCCCCAGCATTTT.